The rows below give T cell receptor beta chains drawn from one sample of a study of blood T cell repertoires in COVID-19. Produced via immunoSEQ multiplex PCR; TCRdb's table is partial and in-frame only. The repertoire includes about 68,000 clones, 86% of them detected once, and roughly 8.1% sits in the top ten. The sample taken for sequencing was peripheral blood. The receptors were gathered from a man aged 25 to 45 with acute or convalescent COVID-19. The CDR3 runs from the conserved cysteine through the conserved F or W. Fields, in order: V gene, J gene, D gene, clone size, CDR3 protein, CDR3 DNA. The D gene is left open where the match is weak. Expanded clones are given a class, and other clones once, few, many or no size at all.

v_call: TRBV11-2; j_call: TRBJ2-2; d_call: NA; clone_size: NA; cdr3_aa: CASSLAQRADTGELFF; cdr3_nt: TGTGCCAGCAGCTTAGCACAGCGGGCTGATACCGGGGAGCTGTTTTTT
v_call: TRBV4-3; j_call: TRBJ1-2; d_call: TRBD1; clone_size: once; cdr3_aa: CASSQQGARYGYTF; cdr3_nt: TGCGCCAGCAGCCAACAGGGGGCGAGGTATGGCTACACCTTC
v_call: TRBV7-2; j_call: TRBJ2-7; d_call: TRBD2; clone_size: NA; cdr3_aa: CASSRVAGAGEQYF; cdr3_nt: TGTGCCAGCAGCCGTGTAGCGGGAGCAGGGGAGCAGTACTTC
v_call: TRBV10-3; j_call: TRBJ2-3; d_call: NA; clone_size: NA; cdr3_aa: CAISVGGSTDTQYF; cdr3_nt: TGTGCCATCAGTGTGGGCGGGAGCACAGATACGCAGTATTTT
v_call: TRBV2; j_call: TRBJ2-5; d_call: TRBD2; clone_size: NA; cdr3_aa: CAGSGKETQYF; cdr3_nt: TGTGCCGGTAGCGGGAAAGAGACCCAGTACTTC
v_call: TRBV30; j_call: TRBJ2-7; d_call: TRBD2; clone_size: NA; cdr3_aa: CAWTFPQRGLTYEQYF; cdr3_nt: TGTGCCTGGACGTTCCCCCAGCGGGGGTTAACCTACGAGCAGTACTTC
v_call: TRBV4-1; j_call: TRBJ2-1; d_call: NA; clone_size: NA; cdr3_aa: CASSQSQATPYNEQFF; cdr3_nt: TGCGCCAGCAGCCAATCTCAAGCAACCCCCTACAATGAGCAGTTCTTC
v_call: TRBV10-2; j_call: TRBJ2-1; d_call: NA; clone_size: NA; cdr3_aa: CASSRKGTGNEQFF; cdr3_nt: TGCGCCAGCAGTAGAAAGGGCACGGGGAATGAGCAGTTCTTC
v_call: TRBV10-3; j_call: TRBJ2-7; d_call: TRBD2; clone_size: NA; cdr3_aa: CAISDSIAGVGYEQYF; cdr3_nt: TGTGCCATCAGTGATTCCATAGCGGGAGTGGGCTACGAGCAGTACTTC
v_call: TRBV5-1; j_call: TRBJ2-5; d_call: TRBD1; clone_size: NA; cdr3_aa: CASSLSGTGQETQYF; cdr3_nt: TGCGCCAGCAGCTTGTCGGGGACAGGTCAAGAGACCCAGTACTTC